Sequencing of this T cell receptor (beta chain) was carried out in a study of blood T cell repertoires in COVID-19. Study overall: PBMCs, B-cell-depleted T cells, or T cells were the source of the cDNA or gDNA that made up the material.

Methods used by the authors: Estimates of nucleated cell counts were drawn from the amplification of reference gene primers. Repertoires were generated with immunoSEQ multiplex PCR, while TCRdb's copy carries only in-frame clones and drops some. V, J and clone size are taken as reported in that table, and D and trimming were inferred from the DNA itself. The repertoire consists of more than 40,000 clones, with about 88% occurring once and the leading ten covering over 8.5%. The sequencing input was peripheral blood. This receptor was identified in a man aged 50-59 years with active COVID-19.

CDR3 sequence: CASSKVLAGYTGELFF. The CDR3 DNA is TGTGCCAGCAGCAAAGTACTAGCGGGGTACACCGGGGAGCTGTTTTTT. V and J are TRBV21-1 and TRBJ2-2; TRBD2, the D gene given by the table, was not confirmed from the DNA. TRBV21-1 constitutes a pseudogene. The CDR3 loop spans 16 amino acids.